The clone carrying this T cell receptor beta chain was detected a few times. Trimming pared 2 bases from V and 0 bases from J, leaving 4 bases between. Germline CDR1 is MNHNS and CDR2 is SASEGT. The CDR3 contains 13 residues. The sample originates from a study of blood T cell repertoires in COVID-19. Study context: The study drew acute and convalescent COVID-19 samples from the United States, Italy and Spain.

Per the original data handling: From reference gene primer amplification, estimates of nucleated cell counts were derived. Profiling relied on immunoSEQ multiplex PCR, and the TCRdb table lists in-frame clones only, not all of them. The V and J calls and the clone size are those of that table, but D and trimming were determined from the DNA. The table has 73,000 or so clones, around 83% seen once. This TCR was recovered from a man aged 45-65 years with active COVID-19. The V call is TRBV6-1, the J call TRBJ1-1; no reliable D call. The sequencing sample was made of peripheral blood. The CDR3 coding sequence is TGTGCCAGCAGTGAATATATGAACACTGAAGCTTTCTTT. Protein product: CASSEYMNTEAFF.